One T cell receptor beta chain is described in this entry. Its antigen remains unidentified. The repertoire was sequenced with immunoSEQ multiplex PCR; TCRdb's copy has only in-frame clones and lacks some. The sample holds around 2.5 million clones; under 95% are singletons and the top ten take 0.36%. This specimen belongs to a study of shared clonotypes between healthy human individuals. Study observations and caveats: It was the non-shared clonotypes that had lower generation probabilities than clonotypes shared by all four donors. When naive CD4 clonotypes were compared across several donors, approximately 5% were shared.

CDR3 size: 17 residues. Trimming removed 4 bases at V and 2 bases at J, with 15 bases between. The germline gives CDR1 MGHRA, CDR2 YSYEKL. This chain uses TRBV4-1 with TRBJ2-6, with D perhaps matching TRBD1 (6 bases). Material: naive CD4+ T cells from PBMCs. Subset specified: CD45RA+ positively selected. This clonotype was obtained from a man aged 18 to 35 in good health. Some clones in this sample may be carry-over from other donors' samples. The CDR3 DNA reads as TGCGCCAGCAGCCCTACCTCAGGGGTGACTGGGGCCAACGTCCTGACTTTC. Protein product: CASSPTSGVTGANVLTF.